This T cell receptor beta chain was sequenced for a study of blood T cell repertoires in COVID-19. Across the study: The United States, Italy and Spain were the sources of the acute and convalescent COVID-19 samples.

Of note for this clone: Other DNA sequences of this sample code for an identical CDR3.

V was shortened by 8 bases and J by 0 bases, with 11 bases between the two germline ends. CDR1 is SGHRS and CDR2 is YFSETQ in the germline V gene. There are 13 residues in the CDR3. Study processing details: The authors estimated nucleated cell counts from reference gene primer amplification. Produced via immunoSEQ multiplex PCR; TCRdb's table is partial and in-frame only. V and J calls plus clone size are reproduced from that table; the DNA served to infer D and trimming. Of around 250,000 clones listed, about four fifths are singletons. Sequencing was carried out using peripheral blood. The receptor was isolated from a woman aged 40 to 50 who had recovered from COVID-19. The rearrangement links TRBV5-1 to TRBJ1-2; maybe TRBD1 (6 bases). CDR3: CASRDTTNYGYTF. In nucleotides, the CDR3 is TGCGCCAGTAGGGACACTACTAACTATGGCTACACCTTC.